This TCR beta chain was profiled in a study of blood T cells in healthy people across ages. The second PCR ran roughly 6 to 12 cycles with a sample-barcoded 5' primer and J-beta primers. TCRdb called the 5' RACE reads again in MiXCR, with one record for every CDR3 protein. The top ten hold roughly 8% of the sample, which has 1.5 million to 2 million distinct CDR3 sequences, roughly 28% seen once. This CDR3 spans 15 amino acids. V was pared by 3 bases and J by 3 bases, with 14 bases between. The germline gives CDR1 MNHEY, CDR2 SVGEGT. The genes are TRBV6-2 or TRBV6-3 and TRBJ2-5; D possibly matches TRBD1 or TRBD2 (5 bases each). The TCR comes from a woman aged 25 to 39 in good health. Sequences were obtained from blood. The DNA of the CDR3 is TGTGCCAGCAGTTATACGGTGGGACCAGAAGAGACCCAGTACTTC. Amino acids: CASSYTVGPEETQYF.